Shown below are 29 T cell receptor beta chains from a single sample sequenced in a study of T cell responses to AZD1222 COVID-19 vaccine. TCRdb's copy holds only in-frame clones and misses some; the assay was immunoSEQ multiplex PCR. The sample lists about 120,000 clones; 88% were seen once. The sample in question was peripheral blood, obtained on day 0 of AZD1222 vaccination. These receptors were obtained from an adult in good health.

The V and J genes are TRBV28 and TRBJ2-7; D ambiguous. This CDR3 is 13 amino acids long. Trimming removed 3 bases from V and 3 bases from J, with 9 bases in between. Germline CDR1 MDHEN, CDR2 SYDVKM. The CDR3 spells CASSLLGYYEQYF. In DNA, the CDR3 is TGTGCCAGCAGTTTGTTGGGATACTACGAGCAGTACTTC.

This clone was counted once. This chain connects TRBV3-1 (or the pseudogene TRBV3-2) to TRBJ1-2; weak D call: TRBD1 (5 bases). Germline CDR1 reads LGHDT; CDR2 reads YNNKEL (reference sequence). V gave up 0 bases and J gave up 3 bases, with 5 bases separating them. The CDR3 consists of 13 residues. The CDR3 loop is CASSQDRDYGYTF. CDR3 in DNA: TGTGCCAGCAGCCAAGACAGGGACTATGGCTACACCTTC.

J is TRBJ2-5 and V is TRBV7-6; 8 bases are shared with TRBD1. V lost 1 base and J lost 5; bases outside the gene matches: 6. Looked up from germline, CDR1 is SGHVS and CDR2 is FNYEAQ. This CDR3 comprises 15 residues. CDR3 nucleotides: TGTGCCAGCAGCTTAGGTCCAGGGGGCTGGGAGACCCAGTACTTC. It encodes CASSLGPGGWETQYF.

The chain joins TRBV6-5 to TRBJ2-4, with TRBD2 as a possible D gene (5 bases). Germline CDR1 is MNHEY and CDR2 is SVGAGI. Between the trimmed V and J ends, which lost 6 bases and 3 bases, there was a span of 15 bases. The CDR3 length is 15 residues. The CDR3 loop is CASRDRPGDKNIQYF. The CDR3 nucleotides read TGTGCCAGCAGGGACCGCCCCGGGGACAAAAACATTCAGTACTTC.

The rearrangement joins TRBV3-1 (or the pseudogene TRBV3-2) to TRBJ2-6, with TRBD2 matching over 12 bases. CDR1 and CDR2 (germline): LGHDT, YNNKEL (reference sequence). J gave up 2 bases and V 1 base, and 3 bases lay outside the gene matches. The CDR3 totals 18 residues. CDR3 residues: CASSQGLAGAAGANVLTF. The CDR3 nucleotides are TGTGCCAGCAGCCAAGGACTAGCGGGAGCGGCTGGGGCCAACGTCCTGACTTTC.

The rearrangement uses TRBV4-2 and TRBJ2-7, with TRBD1 matching over 7 bases. CDR3 length equals 15 residues. Germline loops: CDR1 LGHNA, CDR2 YNFKEQ. The ends lost 2 bases at V and 0 bases at J; junction bases unmatched: 4. The CDR3 DNA is TGTGCCAGCAGCCAACCCCAGGGGGACTCCTACGAGCAGTACTTC. Its protein product is CASSQPQGDSYEQYF.

This sequence joins TRBV30 and TRBJ1-4, with TRBD1 matching over 11 bases. The germline V gene encodes CDR1 GTSNPN and CDR2 SVGIG (reference sequence). The V and J ends lost 2 bases and 8 bases, in that order; junction bases with no gene match: 10. The CDR3 sequence is 16 residues long. CDR3 residues: CAWSPTPGTGGEKLFF. The CDR3 DNA sequence: TGTGCCTGGAGTCCCACCCCCGGGACAGGGGGGGAAAAACTGTTTTTT. The variable domain in full, with the rest retrieved from reference TRBV30 and TRBJ1-4, is SQTIHQWPATLVQPVGSPLSLECTVEGTSNPNLYWYRQAAGRGLQLLFYSVGIGQISSEVPQNLSASRPQDRQFILSSKKLLLSDSGFYLCAWSPTPGTGGEKLFFGSGTQLSVL.

The chain has TRBV7-9 and TRBJ2-7; a weak D match, TRBD2 (5 bases). This CDR3 is 10 amino acids long. The germline V gene encodes CDR1 SEHNR and CDR2 FQNEAQ (reference sequence). The V end lost 10 bases, the J end lost 7 bases, and 11 bases lay between the germline ends. CDR3 sequence reads: CATSPGEQYF. The CDR3 coding sequence is TGTGCCACCTCGCCGGGGGAGCAGTACTTC.

The chain is built from TRBV5-6 and TRBJ2-2; unclear D gene. Germline V gene sequence: CDR1 SGHDT, CDR2 YYEEEE. V was pared by 4 bases and J by 0 bases, with 10 bases between. The CDR3 spans 15 residues. CDR3 sequence reads: CASSGRTANTGELFF. In DNA, the CDR3 is TGTGCCAGCAGCGGTCGGACGGCGAACACCGGGGAGCTGTTTTTT.

The J gene is TRBJ2-2, the V gene TRBV28, with TRBD2 matching 8 bases. The CDR3 has 14 residues. V lost 6 bases and J lost 5; bases outside the gene matches: 5. In germline, CDR1 is MDHEN, CDR2 SYDVKM. The CDR3 region is CASRKRERTGELFF. CDR3 nucleotide sequence: TGTGCCAGCAGAAAGCGGGAGAGAACCGGGGAGCTGTTTTTT.

This chain connects TRBV6-5 to TRBJ2-6; 10 positions match TRBD2. The trim removed 4 bases at V and 0 bases at J, leaving 0 bases unmatched. This CDR3 has 16 residues. Germline V lookup: CDR1 MNHEY, CDR2 SVGAGI. The DNA for the CDR3 is TGTGCCAGCAGTTCTAGCGGGAGCTCTGGGGCCAACGTCCTGACTTTC. This codes for CASSSSGSSGANVLTF.

On this clone: Different DNA sequences within this sample yield the same CDR3. This chain uses TRBV5-1 with TRBJ1-1; maybe TRBD1 (6 bases). This CDR3 contains 14 residues. Germline values: CDR1 SGHRS, CDR2 YFSETQ. The V gene lost 0 bases and the J gene lost 1 base, with 7 bases spanning the gap. CDR3 nucleotides: TGCGCCAGCAGCTTGGAGGGACAGAACACTGAAGCTTTCTTT. Translation gives CASSLEGQNTEAFF.

CDR3 sequence reads: CASSIDSRDLTYNEQFF. Written as DNA, the CDR3 is TGTGCCAGTAGTATAGATAGCAGGGACCTAACTTACAATGAGCAGTTCTTC. V and J are TRBV19 and TRBJ2-1; possibly TRBD1 or TRBD2 for D (5 bases each). The CDR3 runs 17 residues. V lost 0 bases to trimming and J lost 4 bases, with 16 bases between them. In germline, CDR1 is LNHDA, CDR2 SQIVND (reference sequence).

The chain recombines TRBV3-1 (or the pseudogene TRBV3-2) with TRBJ1-3, with D unresolved. Germline CDR1 LGHDT, CDR2 YNNKEL (reference sequence). This CDR3 is built from 13 residues. The V end was cut by 5 bases, the J end by 0 bases, with 5 bases between. The CDR3 coding sequence is TGTGCCAGCAGCGAAAACTCTGGAAACACCATATATTTT. The encoded protein is CASSENSGNTIYF.

The chain has TRBV15 and TRBJ2-2; 7 bases line up with TRBD2. With 4 bases clipped from V and 6 bases from J, the junction kept 8 bases outside the gene matches. Germline V gene data show CDR1 as LNHNV and CDR2 as YYDKDF (reference sequence). This CDR3 has 15 residues. Here the CDR3 reads CATSTFGGVPGELFF. CDR3 DNA: TGTGCCACCAGCACCTTTGGGGGGGTCCCCGGGGAGCTGTTTTTT.

This clone was found once. This sequence joins TRBV4-2 and TRBJ2-7, with 7 bases identical to TRBD2. Trimming cost V 5 bases and J 2 bases; bases outside gene matches: 9. From germline, CDR1 is LGHNA and CDR2 YNFKEQ. The CDR3 is 15 amino acids. CDR3 in DNA: TGTGCCAGCAGCTCCTCAGCCGGGGGGACCTACGAGCAGTACTTC. This translates into CASSSSAGGTYEQYF.

A single count supports this clone. V gene TRBV6-5 combines with J gene TRBJ1-1; D unclear. The CDR3 is 14 residues long. CDR1 and CDR2 (germline): MNHEY, SVGAGI. V gave up 6 bases and J gave up 0 bases, with 11 bases separating them. The CDR3 DNA follows: TGTGCCAGCAGGAGGGTAGGCGTGAACACTGAAGCTTTCTTT. Residues: CASRRVGVNTEAFF.

The chain carries TRBV6-5 and TRBJ1-4; perhaps TRBD1 as D (6 bases). Germline assignment: CDR1 MNHEY and CDR2 SVGAGI. V gave up 2 bases and J gave up 2 bases, with 9 bases separating them. The CDR3 is made up of 15 amino acids. The CDR3 DNA reads as TGTGCCAGCAGTTACGCAGGGGTGACTAATGAAAAACTGTTTTTT. Protein sequence: CASSYAGVTNEKLFF.

This chain connects TRBV7-2 to TRBJ1-3; D ambiguous. Trimming shortened V by 5 bases and J by 4 bases, and 9 bases separated the two germline ends. CDR1 SGHTA and CDR2 FQGNSA come from the germline V gene. This CDR3 comprises 13 residues. CDR3 sequence reads: CASSPPPGNTIYF. The CDR3, as DNA: TGTGCCAGCAGCCCTCCTCCCGGAAACACCATATATTTT. Full variable domain (missing parts from reference TRBV7-2 and TRBJ1-3): GAGVSQSPSNKVTEKGKDVELRCDPISGHTALYWYRQSLGQGLEFLIYFQGNSAPDKSGLPSDRFSAERTGGSVSTLTIQRTQQEDSAVYLCASSPPPGNTIYFGEGSWLTVV.

The DNA for the CDR3 is TGTGCCAGCCGCCCCTTCGGACTAGCGGACAATGAGCAGTTCTTC. It is translated as CASRPFGLADNEQFF. J is TRBJ2-1 and V is TRBV7-2; 10 bases align to TRBD2. The length of the CDR3 is 15 residues. Germline V gene data show CDR1 as SGHTA and CDR2 as FQGNSA. V shed 8 bases and J 5 bases; nucleotides not matched to a gene: 9.

The chain uses TRBV5-1 and TRBJ1-4; D is undetermined. CDR3 length: 14 amino acids. Trimming took off 4 bases at V and 3 bases at J, with 10 bases between the two ends. In germline, CDR1 is SGHRS, CDR2 YFSETQ. The CDR3 sequence: CASSTPGPNEKLFF. In DNA form, the CDR3 reads TGCGCCAGCAGCACCCCGGGCCCTAATGAAAAACTGTTTTTT.

This clone has just a few counts. The CDR3 DNA sequence: TGTGCCAGCAGTTTTGAGACCTCCTATAATTCACCCCTCCACTTT. Protein sequence: CASSFETSYNSPLHF. The gene calls are TRBV28 and TRBJ1-6; D is unclear. The germline CDR1 and CDR2 sequences are MDHEN and SYDVKM. The CDR3 covers 15 residues. V gave up 3 bases and J gave up 0 bases, with 6 bases separating them. Drawing the rest from reference TRBV28 and TRBJ1-6, the complete variable domain is DVKVTQSSRYLVKRTGEKVFLECVQDMDHENMFWYRQDPGLGLRLIYFSYDVKMKEKGDIPEGYSVSREKKERFSLILESASTNQTSMYLCASSFETSYNSPLHFGNGTRLTVT.

J is TRBJ2-3 and V is TRBV5-1; the D gene could be TRBD1 or TRBD2 (5 bases each). This CDR3 has 14 residues. Trimming removed 3 bases at V and 5 bases at J, with 13 bases between. The germline gives CDR1 SGHRS, CDR2 YFSETQ. This CDR3 reads CASSSRDRGDTQYF. In DNA, the CDR3 is TGCGCCAGCAGCTCCCGGGACCGCGGAGATACGCAGTATTTT.

The J gene is TRBJ1-5, the V gene TRBV27, with 7 bases lining up with TRBD1. This CDR3 comprises 14 residues. V dropped 4 bases and J dropped 5; count of bases not matched to a gene: 5. Germline values: CDR1 MNHEY, CDR2 SMNVEV (reference sequence). CDR3 bases: TGTGCCAGCAGTTCCCCAGGGGGACATCAGCCCCAGCATTTT. Amino acid sequence: CASSSPGGHQPQHF.

This rearrangement joins TRBV5-1 to TRBJ2-1, with TRBD2 matching over 7 bases. The ends lost 3 bases at V and 7 bases at J; junction bases unmatched: 10. This CDR3 has 15 residues. CDR1 SGHRS and CDR2 YFSETQ come from the germline V gene. For the CDR3, the DNA is TGCGCCAGCAGCTCTTCGGGGCGGGAGTCGAATGAGCAGTTCTTC. Translated, it gives CASSSSGRESNEQFF.

This sequence joins TRBV2 and TRBJ1-5; possible D gene TRBD1, 5 bases. Germline CDR1 is SNHLY and CDR2 is FYNNEI. Trimming cost V 6 bases and J 6 bases, with 21 bases left between them. This CDR3 is 16 amino acids long. CDR3 residues: CASRAPGQGVGQPQHF. DNA of the CDR3: TGTGCCAGCAGGGCCCCGGGGCAGGGAGTTGGTCAGCCCCAGCATTTT.

This chain uses TRBV30 with TRBJ1-4, with a possible D match to TRBD1 (6 bases). The germline gives CDR1 GTSNPN, CDR2 SVGIG (reference sequence). V lost 0 bases and J lost 2, with 10 bases in between. CDR3 length: 15 residues. DNA of the CDR3: TGTGCCTGGAGTGTTAACAGGGCGACTAATGAAAAACTGTTTTTT. This encodes CAWSVNRATNEKLFF.

The chain links TRBV7-9 to TRBJ1-2; D not resolved. V lost 5 bases and J lost 3, with 10 bases in between. The CDR3 covers 13 residues. CDR1 is SEHNR and CDR2 is FQNEAQ in the germline V gene (reference sequence). The CDR3 region is CASSLPADYGYTF. CDR3 DNA sequence: TGTGCCAGCAGCCTCCCCGCGGACTATGGCTACACCTTC.

This clone was recorded once. The chain carries TRBV20-1 and TRBJ1-2; possibly TRBD1 for D (5 bases). V shed 3 bases and J shed 1 base, with 9 bases lying between them. Germline CDR1 DFQATT, CDR2 SNEGSKA (reference sequence). The CDR3 runs to 13 residues. The CDR3 here is CSASEGDNYGYTF. The CDR3 DNA reads as TGCAGTGCTAGTGAAGGGGATAACTATGGCTACACCTTC.